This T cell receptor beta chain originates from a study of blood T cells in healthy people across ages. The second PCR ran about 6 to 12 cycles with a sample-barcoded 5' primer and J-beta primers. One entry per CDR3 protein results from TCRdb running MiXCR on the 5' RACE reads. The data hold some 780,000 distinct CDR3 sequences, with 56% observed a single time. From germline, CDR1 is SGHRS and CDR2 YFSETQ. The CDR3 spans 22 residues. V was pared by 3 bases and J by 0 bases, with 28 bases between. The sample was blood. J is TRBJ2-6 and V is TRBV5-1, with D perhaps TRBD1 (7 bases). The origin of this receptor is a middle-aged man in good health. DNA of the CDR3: TGCGCCAGCAGCTCACCTAAAGCGGTGCGGGACAGTAAAAACTCTGGGGCCAACGTCCTGACTTTC. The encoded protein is CASSSPKAVRDSKNSGANVLTF.